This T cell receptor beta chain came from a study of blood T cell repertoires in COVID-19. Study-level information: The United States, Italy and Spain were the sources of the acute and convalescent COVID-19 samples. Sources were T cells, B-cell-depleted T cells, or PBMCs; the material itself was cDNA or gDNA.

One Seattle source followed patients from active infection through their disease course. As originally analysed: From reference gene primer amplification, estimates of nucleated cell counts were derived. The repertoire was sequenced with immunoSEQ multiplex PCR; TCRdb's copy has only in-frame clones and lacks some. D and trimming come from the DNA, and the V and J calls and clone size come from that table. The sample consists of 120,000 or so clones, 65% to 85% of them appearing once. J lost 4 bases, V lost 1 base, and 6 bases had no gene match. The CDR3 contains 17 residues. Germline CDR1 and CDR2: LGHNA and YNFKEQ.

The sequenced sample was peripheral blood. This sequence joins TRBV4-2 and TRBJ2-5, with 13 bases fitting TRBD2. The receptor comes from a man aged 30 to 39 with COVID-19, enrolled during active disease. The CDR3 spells CASSQAELAGGLETQYF. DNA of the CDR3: TGTGCCAGCAGCCAAGCCGAACTAGCGGGGGGGTTAGAGACCCAGTACTTC.